These T cell receptor beta chains were read from a single sample in a study of T cells after yellow fever vaccination. TCRdb re-called the 5' RACE reads through MiXCR, storing one row per CDR3 protein. The sample lists about 350,000 distinct CDR3 sequences, approximately 13% occurring once. Sequences were derived from CD4+ T cells sorted from PBMCs, sampled 15 days after the yellow fever booster vaccination. The source of these receptors is a man aged 18 to 29 who received the YFV17D yellow fever vaccine. The CDR3 runs from the conserved cysteine through the conserved F or W. Fields, in order: clone size, J gene, D gene, V gene, CDR3 protein, CDR3 DNA. The D gene is left open where the match is weak. Clone size is given for some rows only: seen once, a few or many times, or a class if the clone is expanded.

clone size: NA; J gene: TRBJ2-7; D gene: TRBD1; V gene: TRBV12-3/TRBV12-4; CDR3 protein: CASSLGTGAYEQYF; CDR3 DNA: TGTGCCAGCAGCCTTGGGACAGGAGCCTACGAGCAGTACTTC
clone size: NA; J gene: TRBJ2-5; D gene: NA; V gene: TRBV6-6; CDR3 protein: CASSRVGGSPSAQETQYF; CDR3 DNA: TGTGCCAGCAGTCGCGTGGGGGGCTCACCCTCCGCCCAAGAGACCCAGTACTTC
clone size: few; J gene: TRBJ1-1; D gene: NA; V gene: TRBV6-2/TRBV6-3; CDR3 protein: CASSYPGPMNTEAFF; CDR3 DNA: TGTGCCAGCAGTTACCCGGGACCGATGAACACTGAAGCTTTCTTT
clone size: NA; J gene: TRBJ1-1; D gene: TRBD1; V gene: TRBV7-6; CDR3 protein: CASSLLGQADTEAFF; CDR3 DNA: TGTGCCAGCAGCTTACTGGGACAGGCGGACACTGAAGCTTTCTTT
clone size: NA; J gene: TRBJ1-5; D gene: TRBD1; V gene: TRBV7-2; CDR3 protein: CASSLGAGGGQPQHF; CDR3 DNA: TGTGCCAGCAGCTTAGGGGCAGGGGGCGGTCAGCCCCAGCATTTT
clone size: many; J gene: TRBJ2-1; D gene: NA; V gene: TRBV5-1; CDR3 protein: CASSLGVGGPIYNEQFF; CDR3 DNA: TGCGCCAGCAGCTTAGGTGTGGGGGGCCCGATCTACAATGAGCAGTTCTTC
clone size: NA; J gene: TRBJ2-3; D gene: NA; V gene: TRBV4-3; CDR3 protein: CASSTRLFTDTQYF; CDR3 DNA: TGCGCCAGCAGCACCAGGCTCTTCACAGATACGCAGTATTTT
clone size: NA; J gene: TRBJ2-3; D gene: NA; V gene: TRBV20-1; CDR3 protein: CSAAYRVGTDTQYF; CDR3 DNA: TGCAGTGCTGCATACAGGGTCGGCACAGATACGCAGTATTTT
clone size: many; J gene: TRBJ2-5; D gene: NA; V gene: TRBV7-2; CDR3 protein: CASSQEPRGGRKTQYF; CDR3 DNA: TGTGCCAGCAGCCAAGAGCCCAGGGGTGGGAGAAAGACCCAGTACTTC
clone size: NA; J gene: TRBJ2-3; D gene: NA; V gene: TRBV6-6; CDR3 protein: CAGSYSTRKDTQYF; CDR3 DNA: TGTGCCGGCAGTTACTCGACCCGAAAAGATACGCAGTATTTT
clone size: NA; J gene: TRBJ2-3; D gene: TRBD2; V gene: TRBV7-9; CDR3 protein: CASSPRIGGSTDTQYF; CDR3 DNA: TGTGCCAGCAGCCCTCGAATCGGGGGGTCCACAGATACGCAGTATTTT
clone size: NA; J gene: TRBJ2-7; D gene: NA; V gene: TRBV5-1; CDR3 protein: CASQPHTDGLVTSVSYEQYF; CDR3 DNA: TGCGCCAGCCAACCACATACAGACGGCCTAGTCACCTCTGTGTCCTACGAGCAGTACTTC
clone size: NA; J gene: TRBJ1-5; D gene: NA; V gene: TRBV11-2; CDR3 protein: CASSLGSGREPQHF; CDR3 DNA: TGTGCCAGCAGCTTAGGCTCGGGCCGGGAGCCCCAGCATTTT
clone size: NA; J gene: TRBJ2-5; D gene: TRBD1; V gene: TRBV10-2; CDR3 protein: CASRQGEKTQYF; CDR3 DNA: TGCGCCAGCCGACAGGGCGAAAAGACCCAGTACTTC
clone size: NA; J gene: TRBJ2-3; D gene: TRBD2; V gene: TRBV20-1; CDR3 protein: CSAITASGGNTDTQYF; CDR3 DNA: TGCAGTGCGATCACGGCTAGCGGGGGGAACACAGATACGCAGTATTTT
clone size: few; J gene: TRBJ2-5; D gene: NA; V gene: TRBV20-1; CDR3 protein: CSAPWGETQYF; CDR3 DNA: TGCAGTGCCCCGTGGGGAGAGACCCAGTACTTC
clone size: NA; J gene: TRBJ2-1; D gene: TRBD2; V gene: TRBV20-1; CDR3 protein: CSANGASGVVDNEQFF; CDR3 DNA: TGCAGTGCTAATGGGGCTAGCGGGGTAGTCGACAATGAGCAGTTCTTC
clone size: NA; J gene: TRBJ2-3; D gene: TRBD2; V gene: TRBV7-2; CDR3 protein: CASSLSGGLTDTQYF; CDR3 DNA: TGTGCCAGCAGCCTTAGCGGGGGGCTTACAGATACGCAGTATTTT
clone size: NA; J gene: TRBJ2-1; D gene: NA; V gene: TRBV18; CDR3 protein: CASSTGTHEQFF; CDR3 DNA: TGTGCCAGCTCAACAGGGACCCATGAGCAGTTCTTC
clone size: many; J gene: TRBJ2-5; D gene: NA; V gene: TRBV20-1; CDR3 protein: CSATLAAETQYF; CDR3 DNA: TGCAGTGCAACCCTAGCTGCAGAGACCCAGTACTTC
clone size: few; J gene: TRBJ2-1; D gene: TRBD2; V gene: TRBV5-1; CDR3 protein: CASSPEILGLAGGNEQFF; CDR3 DNA: TGCGCCAGCAGCCCGGAAATCCTGGGACTAGCGGGGGGCAATGAGCAGTTCTTC
clone size: NA; J gene: TRBJ2-6; D gene: NA; V gene: TRBV11-2; CDR3 protein: CASSTTLQGGSGANVLTF; CDR3 DNA: TGTGCCAGCAGCACAACCCTACAGGGCGGCTCTGGGGCCAACGTCCTGACTTTC